A selection of T cell receptor beta chains follows, all from one sample in a study of T cell repertoires in cytomegalovirus infection. TCRdb independently ran MiXCR on the reads; one entry per CDR3 protein. The sample lists about 530,000 distinct CDR3 sequences, more than 20% occurring once. Sequencing used PBMCs. The receptors stem from a human donor in good health (CMV status not recorded). Some clones in this sample may be carry-over from other donors' samples. The CDR3 runs from the conserved cysteine through the conserved F or W. The D gene is left open where the match is weak. Only part of the rows carry a size: once, few, many, or a class if the clone is expanded.

v_gene: TRBV10-2
d_gene: -
abundance: once
j_gene: TRBJ1-5
CDR3nt: TGCGCCAGCAGTGAGCCCTCGCCGGGGGTAGAGCCCCAGCATTTT
CDR3aa: CASSEPSPGVEPQHF

v_gene: TRBV4-1
d_gene: TRBD1
abundance: -
j_gene: TRBJ1-6
CDR3nt: TGCGCCAGCAGCCCAGGGACAGCCTATAATTCACCCCTCCACTTT
CDR3aa: CASSPGTAYNSPLHF

v_gene: TRBV28
d_gene: TRBD2
abundance: -
j_gene: TRBJ2-3
CDR3nt: TGTGCCAGCAGCCCCCACCTCGGGAGGGACAGCACAGATACGCAGTATTTT
CDR3aa: CASSPHLGRDSTDTQYF

v_gene: TRBV7-9
d_gene: -
abundance: -
j_gene: TRBJ1-2
CDR3nt: TGTGCCAGCAGCTTATCCTTGCTGAACTATGGCTACACCTTC
CDR3aa: CASSLSLLNYGYTF

v_gene: TRBV4-1
d_gene: -
abundance: -
j_gene: TRBJ2-6
CDR3nt: TGCGCCAGCAGCCAAGGTTCAAGCTCTGGGGCCAACGTCCTGACTTTC
CDR3aa: CASSQGSSSGANVLTF

v_gene: TRBV5-1
d_gene: -
abundance: -
j_gene: TRBJ2-7
CDR3nt: TGCGCCAGCAGAAACAGCCCCACCTACGAGCAGTACTTC
CDR3aa: CASRNSPTYEQYF

v_gene: TRBV7-2
d_gene: TRBD1
abundance: many
j_gene: TRBJ1-1
CDR3nt: TGTGCCAGCAGCTTACAGGGGGCCGCTGAAGCTTTCTTT
CDR3aa: CASSLQGAAEAFF

v_gene: TRBV6-6
d_gene: -
abundance: few
j_gene: TRBJ1-2
CDR3nt: TGTGCCAGCAGTTACTCCCAGGGTTCGCGTGGCTACACCTTC
CDR3aa: CASSYSQGSRGYTF

v_gene: TRBV7-2
d_gene: -
abundance: few
j_gene: TRBJ2-1
CDR3nt: TGTGCCAGCAGCTTAGAATGGGGAACCTACAATGAGCAGTTCTTC
CDR3aa: CASSLEWGTYNEQFF

v_gene: TRBV2
d_gene: TRBD1
abundance: few
j_gene: TRBJ1-2
CDR3nt: TGTGCCAGCGGGAGACAGGGGTATGGCTACACCTTC
CDR3aa: CASGRQGYGYTF

v_gene: TRBV7-2
d_gene: -
abundance: few
j_gene: TRBJ2-5
CDR3nt: TGTGCCAGCGGAACCGGCCGGTGGGAGACCCAGTACTTC
CDR3aa: CASGTGRWETQYF

v_gene: TRBV2
d_gene: TRBD2
abundance: -
j_gene: TRBJ2-1
CDR3nt: TGTGCCAGCAGTGACCGGACTAGCGGGAGCGGGTGGTTCTTC
CDR3aa: CASSDRTSGSGWFF

v_gene: TRBV28
d_gene: TRBD2
abundance: -
j_gene: TRBJ2-7
CDR3nt: TGTGCCAGCACCCCGAGCGGGAGGGCCCCCTCCTACGAGCAGTACTTC
CDR3aa: CASTPSGRAPSYEQYF

v_gene: TRBV10-3
d_gene: TRBD2
abundance: -
j_gene: TRBJ2-3
CDR3nt: TGTGCCATCAATCCTAGCGGGAGAACAGATACGCAGTATTTT
CDR3aa: CAINPSGRTDTQYF

v_gene: TRBV20-1
d_gene: -
abundance: -
j_gene: TRBJ2-5
CDR3nt: TGCAGTGCTAGAGATCCCAGGACTACCCCTGGGGAGACCCAGTACTTC
CDR3aa: CSARDPRTTPGETQYF

v_gene: TRBV12-3/TRBV12-4
d_gene: -
abundance: -
j_gene: TRBJ2-1
CDR3nt: TGTGCCAGCAGATCCCCGAGTTCTGAGCAGTTCTTC
CDR3aa: CASRSPSSEQFF

v_gene: TRBV20-1
d_gene: TRBD1
abundance: -
j_gene: TRBJ1-1
CDR3nt: TGCAGTGCTAGAGGCCGATACAGGGGCACTGAAGCTTTCTTT
CDR3aa: CSARGRYRGTEAFF

v_gene: TRBV30
d_gene: -
abundance: few
j_gene: TRBJ2-5
CDR3nt: TGTGCCTGGAGTGGACAAGCTTGGGAGACCCAGTACTTC
CDR3aa: CAWSGQAWETQYF

v_gene: TRBV6-5
d_gene: -
abundance: -
j_gene: TRBJ2-2
CDR3nt: TGTGCCAGCAGCGTCACTAGGGTGTCTACCGGGGAGCTGTTTTTT
CDR3aa: CASSVTRVSTGELFF

v_gene: TRBV27
d_gene: -
abundance: few
j_gene: TRBJ2-3
CDR3nt: TGTGCCAGCAGTTTATCCGGATTTACGCAGTATTTT
CDR3aa: CASSLSGFTQYF

v_gene: TRBV30
d_gene: -
abundance: -
j_gene: TRBJ2-1
CDR3nt: TGTGCCTGGAGTGTAAGACAGGACAATGAGCAGTTCTTC
CDR3aa: CAWSVRQDNEQFF

v_gene: TRBV19
d_gene: -
abundance: few
j_gene: TRBJ2-3
CDR3nt: TGTGCCAGTGGTTCTAGCGGCACAGATACGCAGTATTTT
CDR3aa: CASGSSGTDTQYF

v_gene: TRBV4-3
d_gene: -
abundance: -
j_gene: TRBJ1-5
CDR3nt: TGCGCCAGCAGCCAAGATACAGGCGCCAATCAGCCCCAGCATTTT
CDR3aa: CASSQDTGANQPQHF

v_gene: TRBV7-9
d_gene: -
abundance: -
j_gene: TRBJ1-1
CDR3nt: TGTGCCAGCAGCTTACTACAGGGACGCACTGAAGCTTTCTTT
CDR3aa: CASSLLQGRTEAFF

v_gene: TRBV6-2/TRBV6-3
d_gene: -
abundance: -
j_gene: TRBJ2-1
CDR3nt: TGTGCCAGCAGGCCGGTAGATAGGGGGTCAAAATACAATGAGCAGTTCTTC
CDR3aa: CASRPVDRGSKYNEQFF

v_gene: TRBV12-3/TRBV12-4
d_gene: -
abundance: once
j_gene: TRBJ1-1
CDR3nt: TGTGCCAGCAGCCCCCGGGGGGGGGCGGCTTTCTTT
CDR3aa: CASSPRGGAAFF